Each of the 8 T cell receptor beta chains below was sequenced from the same sample in a study of early T cells in non-severe SARS-CoV-2 infection. From the 5' RACE reads, TCRdb called clonotypes with MiXCR, one entry per CDR3 protein. The repertoire includes under 35,000 distinct CDR3 sequences, 8.5% to 10% of them detected once, and roughly an eighth sits in the top ten. The sequenced sample consisted of whole blood. The source is an adult who was a healthcare worker with PCR-confirmed SARS-CoV-2 infection or an uninfected control (not recorded which).

This clonotype was observed a handful of times. V and J are TRBV9 and TRBJ1-3; D is unclear. Trimming removed 3 bases at V and 1 base at J, with 8 bases between. The CDR3 has 14 residues. CDR1 SGDLS and CDR2 YYNGEE come from the germline V gene. CDR3 protein: CASSGGLSGNTIYF. The CDR3 nucleotides read TGTGCCAGCAGCGGCGGTCTTTCTGGAAACACCATATATTTT.

The table lists this clonotype with many counts. The chain uses TRBV9 and TRBJ2-5; a possible D gene is TRBD2 (6 bases). Germline assignment: CDR1 SGDLS and CDR2 YYNGEE. Trimming shortened V by 2 bases and J by 2 bases, and 10 bases separated the two germline ends. This CDR3 has 14 residues. The CDR3, as DNA: TGTGCCAGCAGCGTTGGGGGGTTGCAAGAGACCCAGTACTTC. This codes for CASSVGGLQETQYF.

This clonotype showed up many times. The V and J genes are TRBV7-2 and TRBJ2-7; D is undetermined. The V end lost 6 bases, the J end lost 3 bases, and 6 bases lay between the germline ends. The CDR3 covers 11 residues. The germline V gene encodes CDR1 SGHTA and CDR2 FQGNSA. The CDR3 sequence is CASSQVYEQYF. CDR3 bases: TGTGCCAGCAGTCAGGTCTACGAGCAGTACTTC.

Ten or more counts support this clonotype. J is TRBJ2-7 and V is TRBV25-1; tentative D call: TRBD1 (5 bases). Looked up from germline, CDR1 is MGHDK and CDR2 is SYGVNS. This CDR3 comprises 12 residues. Between the trimmed V and J ends, which lost 3 bases and 5 bases, there was a span of 8 bases. The chain's CDR3 is CASSDRVNEQYF. In DNA, the CDR3 is TGTGCCAGCAGTGACAGGGTTAACGAGCAGTACTTC.

Many counts were recorded for this clonotype. The V and J genes are TRBV7-9 and TRBJ1-6; no definite D call. The CDR3 has 16 amino acids. The germline V gene has CDR1 SEHNR and CDR2 FQNEAQ (reference sequence). Trimming left V 2 bases short and J 0 bases short, with 8 bases between. CDR3 region: CASSLSASSYNSPLHF. The CDR3 DNA is TGTGCCAGCAGCTTAAGCGCAAGCTCCTATAATTCACCCCTCCACTTT.

Many counts were recorded for this clonotype. The chain employs TRBV6-2 or TRBV6-3 and TRBJ1-2; D is uncertain. The germline gives CDR1 MNHEY, CDR2 SVGEGT. The CDR3 sequence is 11 residues long. The ends were cut back, 5 bases at V and 4 bases at J, with 5 bases in the middle. DNA for the CDR3: TGTGCCAGCAGTAAGGGCTATGGCTACACCTTC. Amino acid sequence: CASSKGYGYTF.

This clonotype was counted many times. This chain links TRBV5-1 with TRBJ2-2, with D uncertain. The V gene's germline CDR1 is SGHRS and CDR2 YFSETQ. This CDR3 comprises 15 residues. V gave up 1 base and J gave up 3 bases, with 10 bases separating them. CDR3 region: CASSLSADYTGELFF. The CDR3 nucleotides are TGCGCCAGCAGCTTGTCGGCAGACTACACCGGGGAGCTGTTTTTT.

This clonotype occurred many times. The chain recombines TRBV12-3 or TRBV12-4 with TRBJ2-7; tentative D call: TRBD2 (5 bases). V lost 5 bases to trimming and J lost 5 bases, with 16 bases between them. The CDR3 extends over 14 amino acids. CDR3 amino acids: CASSPPGLWDEQYF. The CDR3 bases are TGTGCCAGCAGTCCCCCCGGACTTTGGGACGAGCAGTACTTC.